Many counts were recorded for the clone carrying this T cell receptor (beta chain). This sample is drawn from a study of T cells in Graves' hyperthyroidism and ophthalmopathy. With 0 bases removed from V and 6 bases from J, the gap between germline ends came to 17 bases. CDR1 is DFQATT and CDR2 is SNEGSKA in the germline V gene (reference sequence). This CDR3 has 15 amino acids. A sample of blood taken at first hyperthyroidism diagnosis preceded any ophthalmopathy symptoms. Using RNA transcripts as the source, TCR beta CDR3 regions were amplified. The HTBI primer set drove a first-round RT-PCR of the TCR CDR3. TCRdb called the multiplex PCR reads again in MiXCR, with one record for every CDR3 protein. Of 300,000 to 450,000 distinct CDR3 sequences listed, about a sixth are singletons.

The receptor was derived from a woman younger than 35 with Graves' hyperthyroidism that later progressed to Graves' ophthalmopathy. V is TRBV20-1 and J is TRBJ1-1, with D possibly TRBD1 on 6 matching bases. The sample taken for sequencing was blood. The CDR3 coding sequence is TGCAGTGCTAGAGATCCGGGGATACAGGGCCCTGAAGCTTTCTTT. It codes for CSARDPGIQGPEAFF.